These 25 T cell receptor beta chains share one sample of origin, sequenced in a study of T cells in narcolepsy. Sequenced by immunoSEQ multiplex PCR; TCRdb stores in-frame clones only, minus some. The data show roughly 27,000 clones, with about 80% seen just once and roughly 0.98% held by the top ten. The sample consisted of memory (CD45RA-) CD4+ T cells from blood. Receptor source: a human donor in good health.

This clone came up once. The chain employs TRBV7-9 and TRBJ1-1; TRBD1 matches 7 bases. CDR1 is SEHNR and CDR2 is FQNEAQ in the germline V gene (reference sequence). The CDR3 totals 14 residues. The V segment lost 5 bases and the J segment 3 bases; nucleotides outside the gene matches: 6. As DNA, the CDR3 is TGTGCCAGCAGCAGTAACAGGGGCGACACTGAAGCTTTCTTT. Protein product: CASSSNRGDTEAFF.

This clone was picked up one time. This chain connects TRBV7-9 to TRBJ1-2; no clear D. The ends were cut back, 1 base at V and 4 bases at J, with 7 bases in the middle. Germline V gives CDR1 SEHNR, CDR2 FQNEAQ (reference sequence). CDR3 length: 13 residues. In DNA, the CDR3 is TGTGCCAGCAGCTTAGAGGCAGGCTATGGCTACACCTTC. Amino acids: CASSLEAGYGYTF.

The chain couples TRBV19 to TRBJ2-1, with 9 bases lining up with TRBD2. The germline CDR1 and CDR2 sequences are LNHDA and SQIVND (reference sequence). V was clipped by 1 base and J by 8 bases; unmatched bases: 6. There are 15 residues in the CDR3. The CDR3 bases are TGTGCCAGTAGTATAGGCGGGAGGGCCCCCGATGAGCAGTTCTTC. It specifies CASSIGGRAPDEQFF. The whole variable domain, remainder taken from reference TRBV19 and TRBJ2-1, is DGGITQSPKYLFRKEGQNVTLSCEQNLNHDAMYWYRQDPGQGLRLIYYSQIVNDFQKGDIAEGYSVSREKKESFPLTVTSAQKNPTAFYLCASSIGGRAPDEQFFGPGTRLTVL.

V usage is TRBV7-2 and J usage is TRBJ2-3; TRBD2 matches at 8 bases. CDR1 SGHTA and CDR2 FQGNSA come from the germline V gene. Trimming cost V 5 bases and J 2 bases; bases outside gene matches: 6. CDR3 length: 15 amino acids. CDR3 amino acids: CASSQGAGATDTQYF. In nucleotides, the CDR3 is TGTGCCAGCAGCCAAGGAGCGGGGGCCACAGATACGCAGTATTTT.

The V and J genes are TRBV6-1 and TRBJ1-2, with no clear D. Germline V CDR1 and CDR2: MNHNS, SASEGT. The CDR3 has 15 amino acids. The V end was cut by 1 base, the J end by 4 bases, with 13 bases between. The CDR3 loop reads CASSEVVGRSYGYTF. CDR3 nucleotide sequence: TGTGCCAGCAGTGAAGTGGTAGGGCGAAGCTATGGCTACACCTTC.

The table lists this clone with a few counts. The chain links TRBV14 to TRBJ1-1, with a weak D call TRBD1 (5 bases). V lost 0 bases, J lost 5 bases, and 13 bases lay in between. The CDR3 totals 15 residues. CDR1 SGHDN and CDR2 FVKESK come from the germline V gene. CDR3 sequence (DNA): TGTGCCAGCAGCCAAGATCCGGGGGGGGTGACTGAAGCTTTCTTT. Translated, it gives CASSQDPGGVTEAFF.

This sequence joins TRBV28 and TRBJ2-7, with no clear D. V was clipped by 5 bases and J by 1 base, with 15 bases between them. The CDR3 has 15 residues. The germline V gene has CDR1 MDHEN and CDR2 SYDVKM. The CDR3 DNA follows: TGTGCCAGCAGTCCCTTTGTGCGTAAGTCCTACGAGCAGTACTTC. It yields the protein CASSPFVRKSYEQYF.

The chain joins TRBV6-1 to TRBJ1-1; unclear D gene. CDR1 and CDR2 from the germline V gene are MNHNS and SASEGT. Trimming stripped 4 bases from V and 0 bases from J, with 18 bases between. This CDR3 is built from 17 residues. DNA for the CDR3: TGTGCCAGCAGTGTCGCGCCAGGAGGAGGCATGAACACTGAAGCTTTCTTT. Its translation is CASSVAPGGGMNTEAFF.

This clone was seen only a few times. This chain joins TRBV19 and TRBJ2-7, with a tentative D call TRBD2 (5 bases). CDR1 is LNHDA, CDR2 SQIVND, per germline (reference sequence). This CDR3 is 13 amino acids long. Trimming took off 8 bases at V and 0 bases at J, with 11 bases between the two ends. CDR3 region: CASSRADSYEQYF. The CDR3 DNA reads TGTGCCAGTTCGCGAGCGGACTCCTACGAGCAGTACTTC.

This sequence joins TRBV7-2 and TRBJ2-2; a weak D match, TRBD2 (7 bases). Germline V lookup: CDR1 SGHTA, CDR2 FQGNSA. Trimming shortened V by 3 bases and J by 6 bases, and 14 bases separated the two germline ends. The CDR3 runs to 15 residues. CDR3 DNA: TGTGCCAGCAGCTTCTCGGCGGGGGCCCCCGGGGAGCTGTTTTTT. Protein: CASSFSAGAPGELFF.

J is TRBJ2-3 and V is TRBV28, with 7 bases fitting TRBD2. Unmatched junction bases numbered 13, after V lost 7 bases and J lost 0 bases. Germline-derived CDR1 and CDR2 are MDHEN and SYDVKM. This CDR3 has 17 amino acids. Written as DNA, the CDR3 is TGTGCCAGCAAGGGAGGGGATAGAGGCCGGAGCACAGATACGCAGTATTTT. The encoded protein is CASKGGDRGRSTDTQYF.

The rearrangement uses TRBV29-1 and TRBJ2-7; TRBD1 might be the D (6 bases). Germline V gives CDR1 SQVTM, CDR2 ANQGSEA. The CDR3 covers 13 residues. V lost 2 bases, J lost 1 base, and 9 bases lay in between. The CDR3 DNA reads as TGCAGCGTTGAACTGACAGGATCCTACGAGCAGTACTTC. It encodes CSVELTGSYEQYF.

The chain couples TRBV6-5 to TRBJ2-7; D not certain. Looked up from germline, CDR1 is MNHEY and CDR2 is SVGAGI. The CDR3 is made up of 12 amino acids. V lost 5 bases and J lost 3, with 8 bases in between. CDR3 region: CASSPTIYEQYF. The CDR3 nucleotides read TGTGCCAGCAGTCCAACAATCTACGAGCAGTACTTC.

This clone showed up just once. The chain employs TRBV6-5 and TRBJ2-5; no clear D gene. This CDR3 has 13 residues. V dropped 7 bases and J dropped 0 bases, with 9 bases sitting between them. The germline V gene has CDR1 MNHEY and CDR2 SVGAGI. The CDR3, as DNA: TGTGCCAGCAACACACTATACCAAGAGACCCAGTACTTC. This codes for CASNTLYQETQYF.

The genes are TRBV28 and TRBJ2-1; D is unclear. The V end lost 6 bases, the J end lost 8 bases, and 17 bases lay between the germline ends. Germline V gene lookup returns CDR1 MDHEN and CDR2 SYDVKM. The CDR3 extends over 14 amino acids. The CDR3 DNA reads TGTGCCAGCAGCCCGAGGCAGGTAGGCCATGAGCAGTTCTTC. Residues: CASSPRQVGHEQFF.

The chain's CDR3 is CASSTGGDKNIQYF. CDR3 bases: TGTGCCAGCAGCACCGGGGGGGACAAAAACATTCAGTACTTC. The chain has TRBV6-6 and TRBJ2-4; 8 bases fit TRBD2. From germline, CDR1 is MNHNY and CDR2 SVGAGI (reference sequence). The CDR3 has 14 residues. V was pared by 6 bases and J by 3 bases, with 4 bases of the junction left unmatched.

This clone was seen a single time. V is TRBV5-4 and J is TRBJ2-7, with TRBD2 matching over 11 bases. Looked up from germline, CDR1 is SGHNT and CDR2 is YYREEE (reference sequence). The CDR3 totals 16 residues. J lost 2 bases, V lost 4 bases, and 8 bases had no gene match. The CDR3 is CASSPTPGLAAYEQYF. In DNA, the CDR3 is TGTGCCAGCAGCCCGACGCCGGGACTAGCGGCCTACGAGCAGTACTTC.

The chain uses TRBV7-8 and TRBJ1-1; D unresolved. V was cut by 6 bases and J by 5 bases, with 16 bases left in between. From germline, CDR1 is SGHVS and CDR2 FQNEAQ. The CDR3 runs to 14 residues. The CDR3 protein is CASRSGQPGTEAFF. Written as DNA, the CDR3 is TGTGCCAGCAGGTCCGGGCAGCCTGGGACTGAAGCTTTCTTT.

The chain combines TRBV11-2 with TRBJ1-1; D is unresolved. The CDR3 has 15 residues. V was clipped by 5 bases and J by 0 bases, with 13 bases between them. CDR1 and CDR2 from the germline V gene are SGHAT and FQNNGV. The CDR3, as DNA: TGTGCCAGCAGCCCCACGAGTGCTATGAACACTGAAGCTTTCTTT. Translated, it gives CASSPTSAMNTEAFF. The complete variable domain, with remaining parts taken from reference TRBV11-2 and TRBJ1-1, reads EAGVAQSPRYKIIEKRQSVAFWCNPISGHATLYWYQQILGQGPKLLIQFQNNGVVDDSQLPKDRFSAERLKGVDSTLKIQPAKLEDSAVYLCASSPTSAMNTEAFFGQGTRLTVV.

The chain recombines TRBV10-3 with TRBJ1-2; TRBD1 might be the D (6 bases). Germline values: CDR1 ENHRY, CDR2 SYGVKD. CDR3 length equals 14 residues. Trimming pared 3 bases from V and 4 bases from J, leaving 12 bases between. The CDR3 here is CAISDLGALYGYTF. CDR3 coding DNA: TGTGCCATCAGTGACTTGGGGGCCCTCTATGGCTACACCTTC.

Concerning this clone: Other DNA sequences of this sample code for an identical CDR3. CDR3 protein: CAWSFLVNSPLHF. The DNA of the CDR3 is TGTGCCTGGAGTTTTTTAGTAAATTCACCCCTCCACTTT. The chain employs TRBV30 and TRBJ1-6; D is undetermined. The CDR3 length is 13 residues. Trimming removed 2 bases at V and 7 bases at J, with 9 bases between. The germline V gene has CDR1 GTSNPN and CDR2 SVGIG (reference sequence).

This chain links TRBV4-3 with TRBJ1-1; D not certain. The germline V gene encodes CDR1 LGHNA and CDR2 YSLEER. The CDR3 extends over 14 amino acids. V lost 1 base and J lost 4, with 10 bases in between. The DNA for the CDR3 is TGCGCCAGCAGCCAAGGGGTATTACGCACTGAAGCTTTCTTT. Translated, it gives CASSQGVLRTEAFF.

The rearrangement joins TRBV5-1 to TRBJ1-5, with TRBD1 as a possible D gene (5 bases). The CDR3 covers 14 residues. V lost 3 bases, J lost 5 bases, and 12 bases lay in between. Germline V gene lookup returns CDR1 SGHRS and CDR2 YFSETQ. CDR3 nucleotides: TGCGCCAGCAGCTGGAACGGGGGTGATCAGCCCCAGCATTTT. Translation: CASSWNGGDQPQHF.

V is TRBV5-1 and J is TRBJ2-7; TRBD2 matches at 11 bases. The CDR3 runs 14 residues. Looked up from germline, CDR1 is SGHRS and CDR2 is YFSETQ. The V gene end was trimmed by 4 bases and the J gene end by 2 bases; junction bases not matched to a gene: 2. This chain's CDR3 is CASSPGLAAYEQYF. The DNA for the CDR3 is TGCGCCAGCAGCCCGGGACTAGCGGCCTACGAGCAGTACTTC.

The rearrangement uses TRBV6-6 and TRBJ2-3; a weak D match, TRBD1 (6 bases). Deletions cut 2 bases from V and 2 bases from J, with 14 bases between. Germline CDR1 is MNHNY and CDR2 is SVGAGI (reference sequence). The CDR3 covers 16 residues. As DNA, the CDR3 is TGTGCCAGCAGTTACCCGCGTCAGGGGATCACAGATACGCAGTATTTT. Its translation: CASSYPRQGITDTQYF.